This passage covers 2 T cell receptor beta chains from one sample sequenced in a study of cytomegalovirus exposure and HLA in healthy donors. Profiled with immunoSEQ multiplex PCR; TCRdb holds only in-frame clones, not every one. This sample yields about 310,000 clones, of which around 90% are seen a single time; around 0.88% belongs to the top ten. Sequencing used PBMCs. These receptors were obtained from a man aged 30-40 years in good health and CMV-seronegative.

The chain couples TRBV30 to TRBJ1-3; 8 nucleotides agree with TRBD1. The ends lost 2 bases at V and 5 bases at J; junction bases unmatched: 8. Per the germline V gene, CDR1 is GTSNPN and CDR2 is SVGIG (reference sequence). The CDR3 length is 15 residues. The CDR3 spells CAWSSLRTGRNTIYF. The CDR3 DNA reads TGTGCCTGGAGTTCCTTAAGGACAGGGAGAAACACCATATATTTT.

This clone was seen once. CDR3 residues: CASSQRIPGQEYNEQFF. DNA of the CDR3: TGCGCCAGCAGCCAACGAATTCCGGGACAGGAGTACAATGAGCAGTTCTTC. The V and J genes are TRBV4-1 and TRBJ2-1, with 8 bases fitting TRBD1. With 2 bases clipped from V and 4 bases from J, the junction kept 10 bases outside the gene matches. This CDR3 has 17 residues. Looked up from germline, CDR1 is MGHRA and CDR2 is YSYEKL.